The 25 T cell receptor beta chains below come from one sample, sequenced in a study of CD8+CD57+ T cells in acquired aplastic anemia. Patients picked for sequencing had shown CD8+CD57+ cell expansion detected by flow cytometry. For CDR3 and TCR beta VDJ profiling, genomic DNA was the template used. One entry per CDR3 protein results from TCRdb running MiXCR on the reads. The table shows under 350,000 distinct CDR3 sequences, with 50% to 65% occurring only once. Sequenced material: sorted CD4+, CD8+, or CD8+CD57+ T cells (not recorded which) from PBMCs. These receptor sequences come from a human donor with aplastic anemia.

This clonotype was seen at least ten times. The chain has TRBV7-3 and TRBJ2-7; 9 bases map to TRBD1. V lost 2 bases, J lost 3 bases, and 2 bases stayed unmatched. CDR3 length: 14 residues. Germline CDR1 SGHTA, CDR2 FQGTGA. CDR3 DNA: TGTGCCAGCAGCTTAGGACAGGGGTTCTACGAGCAGTACTTC. This encodes CASSLGQGFYEQYF.

At least ten counts were recorded for this clonotype. This rearrangement joins TRBV14 to TRBJ2-7; D not certain. Trimming pared 7 bases from V and 3 bases from J, leaving 22 bases between. The germline gives CDR1 SGHDN, CDR2 FVKESK. CDR3 length: 16 amino acids. CDR3 sequence: CASTPELLSRSYEQYF. Written as DNA, the CDR3 is TGTGCCAGCACCCCTGAGCTCTTAAGCCGAAGCTACGAGCAGTACTTC.

The CDR3 region has the DNA TGTGCCAGCAGTTTAGTTGTGTACGAGCAGTACTTC. It specifies CASSLVVYEQYF. This chain joins TRBV9 and TRBJ2-7; no reliable D call. There are 12 residues in the CDR3. The V gene's germline CDR1 is SGDLS and CDR2 YYNGEE. The ends were cut back, 5 bases at V and 4 bases at J, with 10 bases in the middle.

This clonotype has just a few counts. The chain couples TRBV15 to TRBJ2-5, with TRBD2 identical over 7 bases. V lost 3 bases to trimming and J lost 4 bases; unmatched junction nucleotides: 5. The length of the CDR3 is 14 residues. CDR1 LNHNV and CDR2 YYDKDF come from the germline V gene (reference sequence). DNA for the CDR3: TGTGCCACCAGCAGGCGGGGGAGAGGAGAGACCCAGTACTTC. Protein product: CATSRRGRGETQYF. The complete variable domain, with remaining parts taken from reference TRBV15 and TRBJ2-5, reads DAMVIQNPRYQVTQFGKPVTLSCSQTLNHNVMYWYQQKSSQAPKLLFHYYDKDFNNEADTPDNFQSRRPNTSFCFLDIRSPGLGDTAMYLCATSRRGRGETQYFGPGTRLLVL.

The V and J genes are TRBV7-2 and TRBJ2-1, with D possibly being TRBD1 (6 bases). Between the trimmed V and J ends, which lost 6 bases and 7 bases, there was a span of 16 bases. Germline V gene data show CDR1 as SGHTA and CDR2 as FQGNSA. The CDR3 consists of 14 residues. The CDR3 bases are TGTGCCAGCAGGACAGGTGAGGTGGTGAATGAGCAGTTCTTC. As protein: CASRTGEVVNEQFF.

At least ten counts were recorded for this clonotype. J is TRBJ1-1 and V is TRBV19; D gene uncertain. Trimming cost V 3 bases and J 4 bases, with 9 bases left between them. CDR1 is LNHDA, CDR2 SQIVND, per germline (reference sequence). CDR3 length equals 13 residues. The DNA for the CDR3 is TGTGCCAGTAGTATTTACAGTGGCACTGAAGCTTTCTTT. Amino acids: CASSIYSGTEAFF.

The CDR3 nucleotides are TGCAGCGTGGCAGAGAATGGCAATCAGCCCCAGCATTTT. Its translation is CSVAENGNQPQHF. The chain carries TRBV29-1 and TRBJ1-5; D unclear. The CDR3 extends over 13 amino acids. Germline CDR1 reads SQVTM; CDR2 reads ANQGSEA. V lost 6 bases, J lost 2 bases, and 11 bases lay in between.

This chain links TRBV5-1 with TRBJ2-1; 11 bases map to TRBD2. J lost 8 bases, V lost 2 bases, and 3 bases had no gene match. The CDR3 runs to 14 residues. Germline V gene lookup returns CDR1 SGHRS and CDR2 YFSETQ. CDR3 sequence: CASSFTSGSYEQFF. The CDR3 DNA follows: TGCGCCAGCAGCTTTACTAGCGGGAGCTATGAGCAGTTCTTC.

As for this clonotype: Germline and junction disagree at one end, which may indicate a read error. This chain uses TRBV20-1 with TRBJ1-3; D unclear. This CDR3 is built from 15 residues. Looked up from germline, CDR1 is DFQATT and CDR2 is SNEGSKA (reference sequence). As DNA, the CDR3 is TGCAGTGCTTCGAGCCGGATCCGCTCTGGAAACACCATATACTTT. Its protein is CSASSRIRSGNTIYF.

The J gene is TRBJ1-2, the V gene TRBV7-3; 7 bases agree with TRBD1. The CDR3 runs to 15 residues. Germline CDR1 SGHTA, CDR2 FQGTGA. The V segment lost 0 bases and the J segment 5 bases; nucleotides outside the gene matches: 6. CDR3 DNA sequence: TGTGCCAGCAGCTTAACCGGGGACAGTCAGTATGGCTACACCTTC. Protein sequence: CASSLTGDSQYGYTF.

This clonotype was recorded at least ten times. The chain combines TRBV29-1 with TRBJ2-5; TRBD2 agrees at 8 bases. Per the germline V gene, CDR1 is SQVTM and CDR2 is ANQGSEA. J lost 4 bases, V lost 4 bases, and 8 bases had no gene match. The CDR3 is made up of 14 amino acids. In nucleotides, the CDR3 is TGCAGCGTTGCCGGTGGGCTAGCGGGAGAGACCCAGTACTTC. As protein: CSVAGGLAGETQYF.

This clonotype was counted at least ten times. V usage is TRBV7-8 and J usage is TRBJ2-2; D tentatively fits TRBD1 or TRBD2 (7 bases each). Germline loops: CDR1 SGHVS, CDR2 FQNEAQ. This CDR3 region has 19 residues. The ends were cut back, 5 bases at V and 6 bases at J, with 28 bases in the middle. The CDR3 loop reads CASSKGEGQLLRKAGELFF. The CDR3 DNA sequence: TGTGCCAGCAGCAAGGGGGAGGGACAGCTCCTCCGGAAGGCCGGGGAGCTGTTTTTT.

The chain combines TRBV10-1 with TRBJ1-1; D remains unclear. The CDR3 length is 14 residues. Germline CDR1 WNHNN, CDR2 SYGVQD (reference sequence). The V end lost 9 bases, the J end lost 4 bases, and 18 bases lay between the germline ends. The CDR3 DNA reads as TGCGCCAGACGAGAGGGTTCTGAAGGCACTGAAGCTTTCTTT. Translating gives CARREGSEGTEAFF.

The V and J genes are TRBV19 and TRBJ2-1; perhaps TRBD1 as D (6 bases). Looked up from germline, CDR1 is LNHDA and CDR2 is SQIVND (reference sequence). The CDR3 contains 14 residues. The ends were cut back, 10 bases at V and 6 bases at J, with 19 bases in the middle. The CDR3 loop reads CATRGSSSVNEQFF. CDR3 in DNA: TGTGCCACGAGGGGGTCGTCCTCAGTCAATGAGCAGTTCTTC. Full variable domain (outside the CDR3, taken from reference TRBV19 and TRBJ2-1): DGGITQSPKYLFRKEGQNVTLSCEQNLNHDAMYWYRQDPGQGLRLIYYSQIVNDFQKGDIAEGYSVSREKKESFPLTVTSAQKNPTAFYLCATRGSSSVNEQFFGPGTRLTVL.

The table lists this clonotype with a few counts. V and J are TRBV7-2 and TRBJ1-4, with 7 bases fitting TRBD1. The V segment lost 4 bases and the J segment 4 bases; nucleotides outside the gene matches: 3. CDR1 SGHTA and CDR2 FQGNSA come from the germline V gene. The CDR3 has 14 residues. Written as DNA, the CDR3 is TGTGCCAGCAGCTGGGACAGAGTTAATGAAAAACTGTTTTTT. It codes for CASSWDRVNEKLFF.

A few counts support this clonotype. The chain uses TRBV10-3 and TRBJ2-2, with D perhaps assigned TRBD1 or TRBD2 (6 bases each). The CDR3 is made up of 17 amino acids. CDR1 and CDR2 (germline): ENHRY, SYGVKD. V was pared by 4 bases and J by 5 bases, with 20 bases between. CDR3 sequence (DNA): TGTGCCATCAGTGGGACCAGGGGAGGTAGAAGAACCGGGGAGCTGTTTTTT. Translation: CAISGTRGGRRTGELFF.

The V and J genes are TRBV7-2 and TRBJ2-3; TRBD2 aligns across 10 bases. V gave up 6 bases and J gave up 3 bases; unmatched junction bases: 9. There are 16 residues in the CDR3. Germline V gene sequence: CDR1 SGHTA, CDR2 FQGNSA. In DNA, the CDR3 is TGTGCCAGCAGTCGGTCTAGCGGGAGATCAACAGATACGCAGTATTTT. Encoded protein: CASSRSSGRSTDTQYF.

This clonotype was recorded at least ten times. The chain recombines TRBV29-1 with TRBJ1-1; 7 nucleotides agree with TRBD1. The CDR3 is 14 residues long. Germline V gene data show CDR1 as SQVTM and CDR2 as ANQGSEA. Germline trimming cut 7 bases from V and 1 base from J; bases unmatched to any gene: 9. As DNA, the CDR3 is TGCAGCGCAAAACGAGGGACAGAGAACACTGAAGCTTTCTTT. Translation gives CSAKRGTENTEAFF.

The chain is built from TRBV7-3 and TRBJ2-2; 7 bases are shared with TRBD1. The CDR3 totals 16 residues. Trimming took 2 bases from V and 5 from J; bases not matched to a gene: 8. The V gene's germline CDR1 is SGHTA and CDR2 FQGTGA. For the CDR3, the DNA is TGTGCCAGCAGCTTATCTCCGACAGGGAAGACCGGGGAGCTGTTTTTT. Translated, it gives CASSLSPTGKTGELFF.

The V call is TRBV24-1, the J call TRBJ1-1; D is uncertain. V was trimmed by 5 bases and J by 1 base, leaving 10 bases between them. The CDR3 length is 14 residues. Per the germline V gene, CDR1 is KGHDR and CDR2 is SFDVKD. The CDR3 loop reads CATSASDGNTEAFF. CDR3 DNA sequence: TGTGCCACCAGTGCGTCGGACGGGAACACTGAAGCTTTCTTT.

Details on this clonotype: One end of the junction is discordant with germline, which a read error may explain. The V and J genes are TRBV20-1 and TRBJ2-5; TRBD2 agrees at 11 bases. The CDR3 contains 16 residues. Germline CDR1 DFQATT, CDR2 SNEGSKA (reference sequence). The CDR3 is CSAIEASGGYQETQHF. The CDR3, as DNA: TGCAGTGCCATCGAAGCTAGCGGGGGGTACCAGGAGACCCAGCACTTC.

The V and J genes are TRBV5-1 and TRBJ2-1; 14 bases are a match to TRBD2. This CDR3 has 16 amino acids. J was trimmed by 6 bases and V by 4 bases; bases with no gene match: 6. Germline CDR1 SGHRS, CDR2 YFSETQ. As DNA, the CDR3 is TGCGCCAGCAGCCCGGGACTAGCGGGGGTGTGCAATGAGCAGTTCTTC. This sequence encodes CASSPGLAGVCNEQFF.

J is TRBJ2-2 and V is TRBV19, with D hard to call. Trimming pared 6 bases from V and 3 bases from J, leaving 20 bases between. The V gene's germline CDR1 is LNHDA and CDR2 SQIVND (reference sequence). The CDR3 consists of 17 residues. CDR3 region: CASSGNGVGEYTGELFF. The CDR3 DNA follows: TGTGCCAGTAGCGGAAATGGGGTAGGAGAATACACCGGGGAGCTGTTTTTT.

This clonotype was seen a handful of times. The rearrangement joins TRBV20-1 to TRBJ2-7, with no clear D. This CDR3 comprises 12 residues. The V gene lost 4 bases and the J gene lost 2 bases, with 9 bases spanning the gap. Germline-derived CDR1 and CDR2 are DFQATT and SNEGSKA (reference sequence). The CDR3 reads CSATAPTYEQYF. CDR3 in DNA: TGCAGTGCTACCGCTCCGACCTACGAGCAGTACTTC.

The chain employs TRBV6-5 and TRBJ2-3; 7 nucleotides align to TRBD2. V lost 0 bases, J lost 4 bases, and 7 bases stayed unmatched. The CDR3 loop spans 16 amino acids. Germline lookup yields CDR1 MNHEY and CDR2 SVGAGI. The CDR3 DNA reads TGTGCCAGCAGTTACTCCGCCGGACTAGGTTCAGATACGCAGTATTTT. Protein: CASSYSAGLGSDTQYF.